This entry concerns a single T cell receptor (beta chain). The data stem from a study of shared clonotypes between healthy human individuals. The V end lost 2 bases, the J end lost 6 bases, and 11 bases lay between the germline ends. The germline gives CDR1 SGHRS, CDR2 YFSETQ. The CDR3 covers 14 residues. Repertoires were generated with immunoSEQ multiplex PCR, while TCRdb's copy carries only in-frame clones and drops some. The sample contains about 600,000 clones, roughly 97% of which appear only once. This receptor was obtained from a woman aged 25 to 39 in good health. What was sequenced was naive CD4+ T cells sorted from blood. The sample's subset: CD45RA+ positively selected. The chain uses TRBV5-1 and TRBJ1-4; D unclear. As DNA, the CDR3 is TGCGCCAGCAGCTTATCGGGTGGATATGAAAAACTGTTTTTT. This encodes CASSLSGGYEKLFF.